This T cell receptor (beta chain) is from a study of T cell clonotyping in hematopoietic cell transplantation (dated by TCRdb to the early 2020s). With respect to the entire study: Recipient samples taken before transplant were obtained following cytoreduction. In the study, around 130 blood samples were gathered from 35 to 45 consecutive transplant recipients and their related donors. Patients were recruited between 2015 and early 2017 and followed until late 2020 or death. The investigation overall reported the following: Recipient repertoires showed only a small fraction of overlap with donor repertoires, and over 97% appeared de novo at the given depth. After transplant, TCR diversity in recipients dropped, and pathologically expanded clonotypes climbed progressively between day 30 and day 180. The sample size was limited and the cells went unsorted, which meant the CD4 and CD8 repertoire contributions could not be told apart. Broader posttransplant TCR repertoire diversity was predicted by donor and pretransplant recipient Inverse Simpson Index values.

In light of the paper, this sample's time point label describes: recipient sample about 28 days before transplant, after cytoreduction. Blood from recipients was drawn about 28 days before transplant and again at days 30, 100 and 180 after transplant. Nuclei Lysis Solution was used to extract genomic DNA from fresh or cryopreserved unfractionated peripheral blood mononuclear cells. Of note for this clone: Its antigen is unknown. Per-base qualities were not stored, and no clone one base away is much larger.

The immunoSEQ assay, a bias-controlled multiplex PCR with V- and J-specific primers, was used to amplify TCR beta CDR3 regions from genomic DNA. A proprietary barcode and Illumina adapter sequences were added to the CDR3 amplicons in a second PCR step. An Illumina MiSeq instrument was used to sequence the CDR3 libraries. The published analysis was carried out like this. Export and quality control were performed with immunoSEQ Analyzer 3.0, and downstream analyses were performed with R Bioconductor and Immunarch. Repertoire metrics were calculated using only productive rearrangements within the normalized downsampled data set. Clonotypes larger than 5 templates in the normalized cohort were defined as pathologically expanded. The Inverse Simpson Index was used to measure repertoire diversity. CMV-specificity analyses were carried out on the non-normalized data set to capture all clonotypes. TCRdb's version of the immuneACCESS table is confined to in-frame rearrangements and falls short of the full clone set. An unresolved V gene accounts for under half of the shortfall where checked; the remainder is of unknown origin. V and J calls and clone size are copied from that table; D and trimming were computed from the DNA. For this sample the table gives 20,000 to 25,000 clones, of which 75% to 90% were detected only once. The ten largest clones represent about 4% of the sample.

Relative to germline, V is 4 bases shorter and J is 4 bases shorter, with 11 bases between their ends. The cysteine opens and the phenylalanine closes a CDR3 of 14 amino acids. Of the read, only the CDR3 DNA is kept; its 42 bases are in frame from base 1. CDR1 and CDR2 were assigned from the germline V gene (reference sequence) as SGHNT and YYREEE. The receptor comes from a man between 18 and 29 years old with biphenotypic leukemia. Some clones in this sample may be carry-over from other donors' samples. The input for sequencing was peripheral blood mononuclear cells, taken before stem cell transplant. The chain links TRBV5-4 with TRBJ2-2, and possibly TRBD2, on 5 matching bases. The DNA reads as follows: TGTGCCAGCAGCCTCGCCGGAGGCACCGGGGAGCTGTTTTTT. Its protein product is CASSLAGGTGELFF.